Listed below are T cell receptor beta chains from one sample, sequenced in a study of cytomegalovirus exposure and HLA in healthy donors. Clones were read by immunoSEQ multiplex PCR, and TCRdb kept only the in-frame ones, dropping some. This sample has about 120,000 clones, with nearly 90% found just once. The sequenced material came from PBMCs. Source of these receptors: a woman under 30 in good health and CMV-seronegative. CDR3s include the opening cysteine and the closing phenylalanine or tryptophan. The D gene is left open where the match is weak. The size of a clone is reported for some rows only, either as once, few or many, or as a class for expanded clones.

v_gene	d_gene	abundance	j_gene	CDR3nt	CDR3aa
TRBV6-1	TRBD2	NA	TRBJ2-1	TGTGCCAGCAGTGAACCGGGACTAGGTCACAATGAGCAGTTCTTC	CASSEPGLGHNEQFF
TRBV5-1	TRBD2	NA	TRBJ2-7	TGCGCCAGCAGCTTTCATCCGGGACTAGCGGGAGGAGGGGGGGTCTACGAGCAGTACTTC	CASSFHPGLAGGGGVYEQYF
TRBV7-9	NA	NA	TRBJ2-3	TGTGCCAGCAGCTTATTATTTGCGGGAGCAGGAGGGGGTACGCAGTATTTT	CASSLLFAGAGGGTQYF
TRBV6-5	TRBD1	few	TRBJ1-6	TGTGCCAGCAGTTACCAGGGGGTCGGATCACCCCTCCACTTT	CASSYQGVGSPLHF
TRBV19	TRBD1	NA	TRBJ1-1	TGTGCCAGTAGTACCAGGGGGACCACTGAAGCTTTCTTT	CASSTRGTTEAFF
TRBV5-1	TRBD2	NA	TRBJ2-1	TGCGCCAGCAGCCCCGGAGCTAGCGGGGGGTTCGATGAGCAGTTCTTC	CASSPGASGGFDEQFF
TRBV19	NA	NA	TRBJ1-5	TGTGCCAGTAGAAGGGGGGGGAGCAATCAGCCCCAGCATTTT	CASRRGGSNQPQHF
TRBV5-5	TRBD1	NA	TRBJ1-5	TGTGCCAGCAGCCTTGGGACAGCTAGCAATCAGCCCCAGCATTTT	CASSLGTASNQPQHF
TRBV28	NA	few	TRBJ1-2	TGTGCCAGCAAGGACACCTACTATGGCTACACCTTC	CASKDTYYGYTF
TRBV6-5	NA	NA	TRBJ2-7	TGTGCCAGCAGTTACTCCAGGCTAGCGAACTACGAGCAGTACTTC	CASSYSRLANYEQYF
TRBV7-9	NA	NA	TRBJ1-1	TGTGCCAGCAGGCAGGGGTTGGGGCTGGTCCAGACTGAAGCTTTCTTT	CASRQGLGLVQTEAFF
TRBV27	NA	NA	TRBJ1-1	TGTGCCAGCAGTCCCCAAGGGGGAAACACTGAAGCTTTCTTT	CASSPQGGNTEAFF
TRBV5-6	TRBD2	NA	TRBJ2-3	TGTGCCAGCAGCTTAGCTTCAGGCGGGGGGCGCTCAGATACGCAGTATTTT	CASSLASGGGRSDTQYF
TRBV28	TRBD1	NA	TRBJ1-6	TGTGCCAGCAGTTCCCCGGGACAGGGTAATTCACCCCTCCACTTT	CASSSPGQGNSPLHF
TRBV9	NA	NA	TRBJ2-4	TGTGCCAGCAGCGCCGAGGTAGTGTCCAACATTCAGTACTTC	CASSAEVVSNIQYF
TRBV6-5	TRBD1	once	TRBJ2-2	TGTGCCAGCAGTTACACCTGGACAGGGGGCCTCGGGGAGCTGTTTTTT	CASSYTWTGGLGELFF
TRBV6-5	TRBD1	few	TRBJ1-2	TGTGCCAGCATCCGAGGACAGGGTGACGGCTACACCTTC	CASIRGQGDGYTF
TRBV30	TRBD2	NA	TRBJ2-1	TGTGCCTGGAGTGTTATATGGCGGGGGGACAACAATGAGCAGTTCTTC	CAWSVIWRGDNNEQFF
TRBV18	TRBD2	NA	TRBJ2-5	TGTGCCAGCTCGCGGGGGGGCCAAGAGACCCAGTACTTC	CASSRGGQETQYF
TRBV21-1	NA	NA	TRBJ2-2	TGTGCCAGCAGCAAACGGGTGAGGTCAACTATAGCCGGCCCTTCCGCCGGGGAGCTGTTTTTT	CASSKRVRSTIAGPSAGELFF
TRBV18	NA	NA	TRBJ1-3	TGTGCCAGCTCGCCTCAGGGGATGAGGGGAAACACCATATATTTT	CASSPQGMRGNTIYF
TRBV4-2	NA	once	TRBJ1-2	TGTGCCAGCAGCCAAGATAGGACAAGGCCTACTAACTATGGCTACACCTTC	CASSQDRTRPTNYGYTF
TRBV27	TRBD2	NA	TRBJ2-1	TGTGCCAGCAGTTTGGGAGCGGGACGGTCCTACAATGAGCAGTTCTTC	CASSLGAGRSYNEQFF
TRBV29-1	TRBD1	NA	TRBJ1-4	TGCAGCGTTCAGGGGGCTAATGAAAAACTGTTTTTT	CSVQGANEKLFF
TRBV5-1	TRBD1	NA	TRBJ1-4	TGCGCCAGCAGCATTGGCAGGGGGGTTAATGAAAAACTGTTTTTT	CASSIGRGVNEKLFF
TRBV27	TRBD1	NA	TRBJ1-4	TGTGCCAGCAGTTTACTACCCCCCTTGACAGGGTTGGAAGAAAAACTGTTTTTT	CASSLLPPLTGLEEKLFF
TRBV4-3	NA	NA	TRBJ2-3	TGCGCCAGCAGCCAGGGGCAGGGATGGGTAGATACGCAGTATTTT	CASSQGQGWVDTQYF
TRBV4-1	NA	NA	TRBJ1-1	TGCGCCAGCAGCCCGGAGCCCCGCGGAATGAACACTGAAGCTTTCTTT	CASSPEPRGMNTEAFF
TRBV30	NA	NA	TRBJ2-7	TGTGCCTGGAAACTAGGGAACGAGCAGTACTTC	CAWKLGNEQYF
TRBV10-1	NA	NA	TRBJ1-1	TGCGCCACCCAGGGGTACCTGAACACTGAAGCTTTCTTT	CATQGYLNTEAFF
TRBV7-2	NA	NA	TRBJ1-4	TGTGCCAGCAGCTTAATCGCGTCAACTAATGAAAAACTGTTTTTT	CASSLIASTNEKLFF
TRBV4-2	NA	NA	TRBJ1-1	TGTGCCAGCAGCCAAGATCGGGTGAGAGCTTTCTTT	CASSQDRVRAFF
TRBV6-5	NA	NA	TRBJ1-3	TGTGCCAGCAGGGCGGGCCGGAGCTCTGGAAACACCATATATTTT	CASRAGRSSGNTIYF
TRBV10-2	TRBD1	NA	TRBJ2-1	TGCGCCAGCGGAGGACAGGGGAGAGGCAATGAGCAGTTCTTC	CASGGQGRGNEQFF
TRBV7-2	TRBD1	NA	TRBJ1-2	TGTGCCAGCAGCCCGGGACGACAGGGGGACGGCTACACCTTC	CASSPGRQGDGYTF
TRBV18	NA	once	TRBJ1-3	TGTGCCAGCTCATCCGGGATTTCTGGAAACACCATATATTTT	CASSSGISGNTIYF
TRBV6-4	NA	once	TRBJ2-3	TGTGCCAGCAGCCCCCGGGGAGCCACAGATACGCAGTATTTT	CASSPRGATDTQYF
TRBV11-2	TRBD1	NA	TRBJ1-5	TGTGCCAGCAGCTTAGTCGGACAGGGGTTTTCTCAGCCCCAGCATTTT	CASSLVGQGFSQPQHF
TRBV2	NA	NA	TRBJ2-1	TGTGCCAGCAGTGATTCCCCGGTCGGAGCCTACAATGAGCAGTTCTTC	CASSDSPVGAYNEQFF
TRBV5-4	TRBD1	NA	TRBJ2-7	TGTGCCAGCAGCCCAGGGACAGACCCATACGAGCAGTACTTC	CASSPGTDPYEQYF
TRBV30	NA	NA	TRBJ2-2	TGTGCTTGGACGGGGATAGCGGCCGGGGAGCTGTTTTTT	CAWTGIAAGELFF
TRBV19	TRBD1	NA	TRBJ2-7	TGTGCCAGTAGTATAGTCTGGGACAGCGAGCAGTACTTC	CASSIVWDSEQYF
TRBV27	NA	NA	TRBJ1-4	TGTGCCAGCAGTTCGGGCCGGGGATACCCGGTGGCTAATGAAAAACTGTTTTTT	CASSSGRGYPVANEKLFF
TRBV2	TRBD2	NA	TRBJ2-1	TGTGCCAGCAGCGACCCGGGACTAGCGGGAGATTACAATGAGCAGTTCTTC	CASSDPGLAGDYNEQFF
TRBV15	TRBD1	NA	TRBJ1-5	TGTGCCACCAGCAGAGACATTCCCGGGACAGGGATCGGGCAGCCCCAGCATTTT	CATSRDIPGTGIGQPQHF
TRBV5-4	TRBD1	NA	TRBJ2-5	TGTGCCAGCAGCACGGACAGGGGGCGAGAGACCCAGTACTTC	CASSTDRGRETQYF
TRBV19	NA	NA	TRBJ2-1	TGTGCCAGTAGTATAGTTGGTCGGACTGGGAGGTACTACAATGAGCAGTTCTTC	CASSIVGRTGRYYNEQFF
TRBV6-5	NA	NA	TRBJ1-5	TGTGCCAGCAGACCTGGGCCACAGGGCCAGCCCCAGCATTTT	CASRPGPQGQPQHF
TRBV27	NA	NA	TRBJ2-2	TGTGCCAGCAGTCCCCCTCCTGTCTCCGGGGAGCTGTTTTTT	CASSPPPVSGELFF
TRBV5-1	NA	NA	TRBJ1-1	TGCGCCAGCAGCTATCAGGGTGGTACTGAAGCTTTCTTT	CASSYQGGTEAFF
TRBV28	TRBD1	NA	TRBJ1-1	TGTGCCAGCAGTCCCTTCAGGGGGCAAATGACTGAAGCTTTCTTT	CASSPFRGQMTEAFF
TRBV6-5	NA	NA	TRBJ1-2	TGTGCCAGCAGTCCCGGACAGTGGGGCTATGGCTACACCTTC	CASSPGQWGYGYTF
TRBV6-5	TRBD2	NA	TRBJ2-3	TGTGCCAGCAGTTACTCGGGCGGGAGGGGCCTAGATACGCAGTATTTT	CASSYSGGRGLDTQYF